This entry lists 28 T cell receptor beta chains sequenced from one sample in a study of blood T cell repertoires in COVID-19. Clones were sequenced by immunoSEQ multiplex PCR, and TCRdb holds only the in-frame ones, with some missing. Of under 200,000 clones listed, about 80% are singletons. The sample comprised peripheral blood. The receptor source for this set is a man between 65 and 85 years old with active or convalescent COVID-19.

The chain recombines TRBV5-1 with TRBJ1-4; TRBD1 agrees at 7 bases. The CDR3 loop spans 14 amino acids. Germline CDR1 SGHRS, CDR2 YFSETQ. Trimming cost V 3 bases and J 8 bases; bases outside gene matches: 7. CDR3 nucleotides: TGCGCCAGCAGCTCCACAGGGGTCAGGGAAAAACTGTTTTTT. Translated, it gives CASSSTGVREKLFF.

The chain's CDR3 is CASSPPGTSGYNEQFF. In nucleotides, the CDR3 is TGCGCCAGCAGCCCGCCGGGGACTAGCGGTTACAATGAGCAGTTCTTC. The chain combines TRBV4-1 with TRBJ2-1, with TRBD2 matching 11 bases. Germline loops: CDR1 MGHRA, CDR2 YSYEKL. This CDR3 is built from 16 residues. V trimming: 4 bases; J trimming: 4 bases; junction bases outside the gene matches: 6.

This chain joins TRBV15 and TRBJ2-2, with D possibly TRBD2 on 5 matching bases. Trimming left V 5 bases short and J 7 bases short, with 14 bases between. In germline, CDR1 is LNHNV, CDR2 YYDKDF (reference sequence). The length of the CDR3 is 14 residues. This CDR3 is CATSRTEGVGELFF. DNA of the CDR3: TGTGCCACCAGCCGCACAGAGGGTGTCGGGGAGCTGTTTTTT.

CDR3 in amino acids: CASTSGAVPNYGYTF. The CDR3 nucleotides are TGTGCCAGCACTTCAGGGGCAGTACCTAACTATGGCTACACCTTC. The V and J genes are TRBV6-5 and TRBJ1-2; TRBD1 is a possible D gene (6 bases). CDR3 size: 15 residues. Germline V lookup: CDR1 MNHEY, CDR2 SVGAGI. The V end was cut by 7 bases, the J end by 0 bases, with 15 bases between.

The CDR3 DNA reads TGCAGCGTTCGTCCCCGCGGGGACACTGAAGCTTTCTTT. Its protein product is CSVRPRGDTEAFF. The chain has TRBV29-1 and TRBJ1-1; no clear D. The CDR3 totals 13 residues. Trimming removed 5 bases from V and 3 bases from J, with 13 bases in between. Germline V gene sequence: CDR1 SQVTM, CDR2 ANQGSEA.

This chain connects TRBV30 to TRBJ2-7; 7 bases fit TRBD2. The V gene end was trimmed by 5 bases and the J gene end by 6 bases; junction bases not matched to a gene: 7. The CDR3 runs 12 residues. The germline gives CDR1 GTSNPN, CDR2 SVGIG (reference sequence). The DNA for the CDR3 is TGTGCCTGGGGCGGGGGAAGTTCCGAGCAGTACTTC. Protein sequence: CAWGGGSSEQYF.

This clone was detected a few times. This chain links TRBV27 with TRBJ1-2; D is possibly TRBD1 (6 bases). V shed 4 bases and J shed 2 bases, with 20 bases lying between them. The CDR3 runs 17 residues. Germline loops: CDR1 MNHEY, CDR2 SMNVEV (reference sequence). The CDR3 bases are TGTGCCAGCAGTTACTCGGACAGAGGCCGGCCGAACTATGGCTACACCTTC. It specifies CASSYSDRGRPNYGYTF.

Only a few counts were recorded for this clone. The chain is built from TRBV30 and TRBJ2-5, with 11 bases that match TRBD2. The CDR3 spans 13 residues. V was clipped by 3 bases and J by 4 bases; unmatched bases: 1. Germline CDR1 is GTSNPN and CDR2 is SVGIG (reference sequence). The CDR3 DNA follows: TGTGCCTGGAGGCTAGCGGGAGGAGAGACCCAGTACTTC. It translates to CAWRLAGGETQYF.

CDR3 protein: CASSTGHSFSYEQYF. In nucleotides, the CDR3 is TGTGCCAGCAGCACGGGACATAGTTTCTCCTACGAGCAGTACTTC. The chain couples TRBV7-2 to TRBJ2-7; D may be TRBD1 (6 bases). The ends were cut back, 5 bases at V and 0 bases at J, with 14 bases in the middle. Germline V CDR1 and CDR2: SGHTA, FQGNSA. This CDR3 is built from 15 residues. Full variable domain (missing parts from reference TRBV7-2 and TRBJ2-7): GAGVSQSPSNKVTEKGKDVELRCDPISGHTALYWYRQSLGQGLEFLIYFQGNSAPDKSGLPSDRFSAERTGGSVSTLTIQRTQQEDSAVYLCASSTGHSFSYEQYFGPGTRLTVT.

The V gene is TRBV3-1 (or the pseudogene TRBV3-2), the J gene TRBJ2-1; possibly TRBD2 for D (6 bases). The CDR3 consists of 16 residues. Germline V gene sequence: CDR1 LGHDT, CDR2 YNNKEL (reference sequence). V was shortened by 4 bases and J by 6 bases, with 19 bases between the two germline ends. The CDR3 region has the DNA TGTGCCAGCAGCCGCGCTGGGTCGGGAGTCGGCAATGAGCAGTTCTTC. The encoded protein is CASSRAGSGVGNEQFF.

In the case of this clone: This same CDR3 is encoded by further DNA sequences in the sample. CDR3 sequence reads: CASSPPGGTEAFF. The DNA for the CDR3 is TGTGCCAGCTCACCACCAGGGGGCACTGAAGCTTTCTTT. The chain couples TRBV18 to TRBJ1-1; weak D call: TRBD1 (6 bases). The ends were cut back, 0 bases at V and 4 bases at J, with 6 bases in the middle. Per the germline V gene, CDR1 is KGHSH and CDR2 is LQKENI. This CDR3 is built from 13 residues.

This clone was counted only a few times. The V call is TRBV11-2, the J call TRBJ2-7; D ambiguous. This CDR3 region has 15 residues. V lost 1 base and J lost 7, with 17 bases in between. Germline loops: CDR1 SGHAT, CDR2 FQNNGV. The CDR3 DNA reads TGTGCCAGCAGCTTAGGTCAAGGCACAGCACGAGAGCAGTACTTC. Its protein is CASSLGQGTAREQYF.

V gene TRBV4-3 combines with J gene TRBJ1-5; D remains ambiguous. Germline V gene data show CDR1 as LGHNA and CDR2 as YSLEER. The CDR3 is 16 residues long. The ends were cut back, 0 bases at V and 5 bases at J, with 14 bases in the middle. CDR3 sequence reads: CASSQDRVAMDQPQHF. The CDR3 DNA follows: TGCGCCAGCAGCCAAGATCGGGTAGCTATGGATCAGCCCCAGCATTTT.

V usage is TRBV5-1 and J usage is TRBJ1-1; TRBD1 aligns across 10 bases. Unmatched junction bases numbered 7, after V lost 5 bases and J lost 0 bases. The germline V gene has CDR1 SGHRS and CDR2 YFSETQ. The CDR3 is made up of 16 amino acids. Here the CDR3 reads CASRVGTGAMNTEAFF. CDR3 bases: TGCGCCAGCAGGGTGGGGACAGGGGCTATGAACACTGAAGCTTTCTTT. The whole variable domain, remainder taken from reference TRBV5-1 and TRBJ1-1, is KAGVTQTPRYLIKTRGQQVTLSCSPISGHRSVSWYQQTPGQGLQFLFEYFSETQRNKGNFPGRFSGRQFSNSRSEMNVSTLELGDSALYLCASRVGTGAMNTEAFFGQGTRLTVV.

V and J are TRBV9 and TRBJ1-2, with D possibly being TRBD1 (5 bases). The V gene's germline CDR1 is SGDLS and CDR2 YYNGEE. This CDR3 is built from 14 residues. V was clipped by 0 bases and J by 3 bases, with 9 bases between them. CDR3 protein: CASSVGLGDYGYTF. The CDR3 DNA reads TGTGCCAGCAGCGTAGGGCTAGGGGACTATGGCTACACCTTC.

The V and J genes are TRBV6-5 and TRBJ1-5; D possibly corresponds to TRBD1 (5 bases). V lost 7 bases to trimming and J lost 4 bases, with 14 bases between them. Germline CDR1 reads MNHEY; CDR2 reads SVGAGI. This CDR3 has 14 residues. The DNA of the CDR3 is TGTGCCAGCACCCTAGAAGGGGCAAATCAGCCCCAGCATTTT. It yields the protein CASTLEGANQPQHF.

The CDR3 DNA reads TGTGCCAGCAGCTCACAGGGAACTTGGGGCCTCGCTGAAGCTTTCTTT. Protein sequence: CASSSQGTWGLAEAFF. This rearrangement joins TRBV5-6 to TRBJ1-1, with D possibly being TRBD1 (6 bases). The ends were cut back, 3 bases at V and 6 bases at J, with 21 bases in the middle. Germline lookup yields CDR1 SGHDT and CDR2 YYEEEE. The CDR3 covers 16 residues.

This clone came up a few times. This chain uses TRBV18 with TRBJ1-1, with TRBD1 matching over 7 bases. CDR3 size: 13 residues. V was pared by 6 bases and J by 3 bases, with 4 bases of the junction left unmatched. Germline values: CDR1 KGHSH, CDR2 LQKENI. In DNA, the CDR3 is TGTGCCAGCTCTCTCGGGACAGACACTGAAGCTTTCTTT. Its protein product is CASSLGTDTEAFF. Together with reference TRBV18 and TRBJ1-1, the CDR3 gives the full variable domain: NAGVMQNPRHLVRRRGQEARLRCSPMKGHSHVYWYRQLPEEGLKFMVYLQKENIIDESGMPKERFSAEFPKEGPSILRIQQVVRGDSAAYFCASSLGTDTEAFFGQGTRLTVV.

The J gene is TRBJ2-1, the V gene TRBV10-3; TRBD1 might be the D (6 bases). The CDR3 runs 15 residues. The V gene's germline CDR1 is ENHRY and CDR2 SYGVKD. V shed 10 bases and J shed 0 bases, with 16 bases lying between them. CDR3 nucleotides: TGTGCCACCGGGGCAGGACAGAACTCCTACAATGAGCAGTTCTTC. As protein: CATGAGQNSYNEQFF.

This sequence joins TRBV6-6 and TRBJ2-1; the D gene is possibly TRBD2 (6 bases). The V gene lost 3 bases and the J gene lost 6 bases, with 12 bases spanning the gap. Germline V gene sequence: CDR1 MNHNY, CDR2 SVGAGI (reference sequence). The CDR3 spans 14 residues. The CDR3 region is CASSYVGTSNEQFF. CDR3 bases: TGTGCCAGCAGTTATGTGGGGACTTCCAATGAGCAGTTCTTC.

CDR3: CAWSRLDRAYEQYF. The DNA of the CDR3 is TGTGCCTGGAGTAGGTTGGACAGAGCCTACGAGCAGTACTTC. The V and J genes are TRBV30 and TRBJ2-7; D is possibly TRBD1 (6 bases). Germline CDR1 reads GTSNPN; CDR2 reads SVGIG (reference sequence). V shed 2 bases and J shed 2 bases, with 13 bases lying between them. The CDR3 sequence is 14 residues long.

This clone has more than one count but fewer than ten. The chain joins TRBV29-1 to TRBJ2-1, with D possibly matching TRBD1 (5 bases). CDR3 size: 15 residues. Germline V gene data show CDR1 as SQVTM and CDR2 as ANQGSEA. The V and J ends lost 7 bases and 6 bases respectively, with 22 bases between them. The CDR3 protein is CSAEPGQPYGNEQFF. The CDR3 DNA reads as TGCAGCGCCGAACCCGGACAACCCTACGGCAATGAGCAGTTCTTC.

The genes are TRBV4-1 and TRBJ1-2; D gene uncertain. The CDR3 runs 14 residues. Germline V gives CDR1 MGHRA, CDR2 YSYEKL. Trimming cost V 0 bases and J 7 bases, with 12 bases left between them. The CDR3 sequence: CASSQEGGLGGYTF. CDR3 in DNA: TGCGCCAGCAGCCAAGAGGGAGGCTTGGGTGGCTACACCTTC.

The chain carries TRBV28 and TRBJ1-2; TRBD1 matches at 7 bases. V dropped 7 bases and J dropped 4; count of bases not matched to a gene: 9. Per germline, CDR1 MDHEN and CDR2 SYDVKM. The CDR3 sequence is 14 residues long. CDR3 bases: TGTGCCAGCACCCCGACCGGGACAGTCTATGGCTACACCTTC. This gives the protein CASTPTGTVYGYTF.

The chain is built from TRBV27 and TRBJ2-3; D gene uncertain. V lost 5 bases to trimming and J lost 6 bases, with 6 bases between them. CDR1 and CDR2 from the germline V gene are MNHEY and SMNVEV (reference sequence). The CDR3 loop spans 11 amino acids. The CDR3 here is CASSTWDTQYF. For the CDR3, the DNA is TGTGCCAGCAGTACTTGGGATACGCAGTATTTT.

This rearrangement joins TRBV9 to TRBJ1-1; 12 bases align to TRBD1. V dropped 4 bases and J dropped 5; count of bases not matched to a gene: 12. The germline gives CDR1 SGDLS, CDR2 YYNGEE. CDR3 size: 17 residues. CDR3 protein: CASSFLGQGAPWTEAFF. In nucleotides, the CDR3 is TGTGCCAGCAGCTTCTTGGGACAGGGGGCACCGTGGACTGAAGCTTTCTTT.

In DNA, the CDR3 is TGTGCCAGCAGTGACGGGATGTCAGGGCGGCAGCCCCAGCATTTT. Translated: CASSDGMSGRQPQHF. The rearrangement joins TRBV6-4 to TRBJ1-5; maybe TRBD1 (5 bases). Trimming cost V 2 bases and J 7 bases, with 15 bases left between them. The CDR3 sequence is 15 residues long. Germline CDR1 is MRHNA and CDR2 is SNTAGT.

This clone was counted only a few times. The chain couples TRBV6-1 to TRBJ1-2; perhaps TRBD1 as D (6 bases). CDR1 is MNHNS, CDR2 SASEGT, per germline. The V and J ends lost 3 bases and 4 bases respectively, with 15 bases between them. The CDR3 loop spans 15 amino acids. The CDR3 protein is CASSEGATTLYGYTF. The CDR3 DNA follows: TGTGCCAGCAGTGAGGGGGCGACAACCCTCTATGGCTACACCTTC.